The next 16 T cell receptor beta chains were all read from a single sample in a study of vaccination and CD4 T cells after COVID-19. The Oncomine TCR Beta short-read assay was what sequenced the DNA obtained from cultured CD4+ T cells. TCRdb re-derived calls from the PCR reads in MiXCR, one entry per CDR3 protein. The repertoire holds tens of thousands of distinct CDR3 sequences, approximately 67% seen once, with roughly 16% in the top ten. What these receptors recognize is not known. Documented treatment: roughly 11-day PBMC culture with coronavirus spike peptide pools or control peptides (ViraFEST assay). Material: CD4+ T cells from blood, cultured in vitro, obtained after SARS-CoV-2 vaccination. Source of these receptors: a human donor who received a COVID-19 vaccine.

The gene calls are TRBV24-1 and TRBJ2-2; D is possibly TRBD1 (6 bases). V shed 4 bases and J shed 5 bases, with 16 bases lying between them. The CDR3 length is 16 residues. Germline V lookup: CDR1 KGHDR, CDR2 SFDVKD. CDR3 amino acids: CATSEQGRDWTGELFF. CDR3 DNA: TGTGCCACCAGTGAACAGGGACGCGATTGGACCGGGGAGCTGTTTTTT.

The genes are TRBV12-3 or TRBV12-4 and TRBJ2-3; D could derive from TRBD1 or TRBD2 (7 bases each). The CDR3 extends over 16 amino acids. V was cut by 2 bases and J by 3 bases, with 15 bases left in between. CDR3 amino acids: CASSLIQGGRTDTQYF. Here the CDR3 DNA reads TGTGCCAGCAGTTTAATTCAGGGGGGGCGGACAGATACGCAGTATTTT.

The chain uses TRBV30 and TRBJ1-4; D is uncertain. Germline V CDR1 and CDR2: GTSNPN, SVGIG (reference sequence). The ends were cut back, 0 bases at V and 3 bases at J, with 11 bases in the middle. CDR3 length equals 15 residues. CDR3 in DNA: TGTGCCTGGAGTGTACAAAGGATATCTAATGAAAAACTGTTTTTT. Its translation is CAWSVQRISNEKLFF.

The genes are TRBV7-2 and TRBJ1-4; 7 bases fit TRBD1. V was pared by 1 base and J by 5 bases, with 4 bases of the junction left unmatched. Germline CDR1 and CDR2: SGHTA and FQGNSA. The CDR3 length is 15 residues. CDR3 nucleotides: TGTGCCAGCAGCTTAGTAGGGACAGAAAATGAAAAACTGTTTTTT. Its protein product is CASSLVGTENEKLFF.

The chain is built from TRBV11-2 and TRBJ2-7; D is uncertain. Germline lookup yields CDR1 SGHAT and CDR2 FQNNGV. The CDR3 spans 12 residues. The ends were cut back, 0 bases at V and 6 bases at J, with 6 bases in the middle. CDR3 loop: CASSLDWPEQYF. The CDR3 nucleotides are TGTGCCAGCAGCTTAGATTGGCCCGAGCAGTACTTC.

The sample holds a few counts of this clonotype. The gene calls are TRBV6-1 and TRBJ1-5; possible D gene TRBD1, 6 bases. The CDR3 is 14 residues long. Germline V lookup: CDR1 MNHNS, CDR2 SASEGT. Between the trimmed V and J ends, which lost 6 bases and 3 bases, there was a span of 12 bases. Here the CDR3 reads CASRPRQDNQPQHF. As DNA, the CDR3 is TGTGCCAGCAGACCCAGACAGGACAATCAGCCCCAGCATTTT.

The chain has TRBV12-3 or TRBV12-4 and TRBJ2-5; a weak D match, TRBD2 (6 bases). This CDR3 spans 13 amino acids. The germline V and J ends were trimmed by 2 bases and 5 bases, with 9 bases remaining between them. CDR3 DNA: TGTGCCAGCAGTTTAATGGAGGGGGAGACCCAGTACTTC. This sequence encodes CASSLMEGETQYF.

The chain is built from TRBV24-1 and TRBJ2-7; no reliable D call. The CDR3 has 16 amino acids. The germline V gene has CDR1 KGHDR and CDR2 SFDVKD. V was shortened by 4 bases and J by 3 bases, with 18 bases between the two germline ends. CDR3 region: CATSDNFYASFYEQYF. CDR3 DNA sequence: TGTGCCACCAGTGACAATTTCTACGCAAGCTTCTACGAGCAGTACTTC.

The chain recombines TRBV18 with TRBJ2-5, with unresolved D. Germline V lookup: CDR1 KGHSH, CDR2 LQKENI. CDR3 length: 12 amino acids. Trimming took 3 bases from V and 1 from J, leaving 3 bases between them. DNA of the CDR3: TGTGCCAGCTCACCCCTCCAAGAGACCCAGTACTTC. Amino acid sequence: CASSPLQETQYF.

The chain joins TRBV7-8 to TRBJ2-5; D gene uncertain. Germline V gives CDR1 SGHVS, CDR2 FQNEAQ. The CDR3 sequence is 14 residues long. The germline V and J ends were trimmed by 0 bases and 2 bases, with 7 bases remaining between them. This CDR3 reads CASSLAPGQETQYF. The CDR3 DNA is TGTGCCAGCAGCTTAGCTCCTGGACAAGAGACCCAGTACTTC.

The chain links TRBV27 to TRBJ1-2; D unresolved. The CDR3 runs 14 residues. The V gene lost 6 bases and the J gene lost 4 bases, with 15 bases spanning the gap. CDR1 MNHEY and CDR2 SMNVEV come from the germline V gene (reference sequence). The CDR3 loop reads CASRLRAEGYGYTF. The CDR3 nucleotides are TGTGCCAGCAGATTAAGGGCAGAAGGCTATGGCTACACCTTC.

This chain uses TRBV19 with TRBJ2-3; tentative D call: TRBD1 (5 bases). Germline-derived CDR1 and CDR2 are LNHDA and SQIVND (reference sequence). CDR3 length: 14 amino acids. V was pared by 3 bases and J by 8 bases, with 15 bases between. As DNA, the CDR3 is TGTGCCAGTAGTATTTCACCCCGGACAAGTACGCAGTATTTT. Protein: CASSISPRTSTQYF.

The CDR3 nucleotides are TGTGCCAGCAGTTATCCCCCCTCTAGCGGGGGGGCCGGGGAGACCCAGTACTTC. It codes for CASSYPPSSGGAGETQYF. The rearrangement uses TRBV6-5 and TRBJ2-5, with 12 bases lining up with TRBD2. Germline loops: CDR1 MNHEY, CDR2 SVGAGI. The V segment lost 3 bases and the J segment 5 bases; nucleotides outside the gene matches: 13. CDR3 length: 18 residues.

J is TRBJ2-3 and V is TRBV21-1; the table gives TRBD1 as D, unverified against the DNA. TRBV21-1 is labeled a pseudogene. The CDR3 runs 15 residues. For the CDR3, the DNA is TGTGCCAGCATCCGAACACAGGGGGATGCAGATACGCAGTATTTT. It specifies CASIRTQGDADTQYF.

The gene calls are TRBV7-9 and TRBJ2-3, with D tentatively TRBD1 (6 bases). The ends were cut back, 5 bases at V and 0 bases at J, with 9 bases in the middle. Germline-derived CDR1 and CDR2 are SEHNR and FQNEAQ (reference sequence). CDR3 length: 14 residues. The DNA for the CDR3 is TGTGCCAGCAGCCCGGGACATAGCACAGATACGCAGTATTTT. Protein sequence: CASSPGHSTDTQYF.

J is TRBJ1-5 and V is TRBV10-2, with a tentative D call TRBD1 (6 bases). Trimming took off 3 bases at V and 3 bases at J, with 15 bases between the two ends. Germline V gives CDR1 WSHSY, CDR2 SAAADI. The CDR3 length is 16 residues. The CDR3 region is CASSDGGRGLNQPQHF. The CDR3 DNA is TGCGCCAGCAGTGATGGGGGCAGGGGTCTCAATCAGCCCCAGCATTTT.